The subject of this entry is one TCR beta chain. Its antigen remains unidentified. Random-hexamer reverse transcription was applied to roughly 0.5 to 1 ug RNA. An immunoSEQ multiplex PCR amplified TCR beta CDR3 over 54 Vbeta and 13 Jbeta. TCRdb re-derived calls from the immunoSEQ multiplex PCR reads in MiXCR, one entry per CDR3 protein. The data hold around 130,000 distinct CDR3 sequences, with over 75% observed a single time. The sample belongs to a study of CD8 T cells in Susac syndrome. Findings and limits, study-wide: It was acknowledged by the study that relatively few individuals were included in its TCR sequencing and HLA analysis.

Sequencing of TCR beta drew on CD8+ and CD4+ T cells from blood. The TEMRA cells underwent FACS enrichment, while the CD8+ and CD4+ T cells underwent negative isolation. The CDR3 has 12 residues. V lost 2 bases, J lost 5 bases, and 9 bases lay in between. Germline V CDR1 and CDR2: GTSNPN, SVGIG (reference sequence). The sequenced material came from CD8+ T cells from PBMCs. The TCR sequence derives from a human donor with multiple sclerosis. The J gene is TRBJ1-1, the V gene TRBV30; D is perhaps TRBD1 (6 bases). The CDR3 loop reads CAWSWQGTEAFF. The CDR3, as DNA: TGTGCCTGGAGTTGGCAGGGGACTGAAGCTTTCTTT.